This is a list of T cell receptor beta chains from one sample in a study of control samples from healthy donors and cancer patients. The repertoire was sequenced with immunoSEQ multiplex PCR; TCRdb's copy has only in-frame clones and lacks some. The table has about 120,000 clones, 88% seen once. The sample taken for sequencing was blood. These receptors came from a woman in her seventies in good health. Each CDR3 is given with its conserved first and last residue. A D gene is named only where the DNA matches it firmly. Rows give clone size only sometimes, using once, few, many, or a class for an expanded clone.

J	D	V	size	CDR3	DNA
TRBJ1-1	.	TRBV7-8	.	CASSSQVEWTEAFF	TGTGCCAGCAGCTCGCAGGTGGAGTGGACTGAAGCTTTCTTT
TRBJ2-7	TRBD2	TRBV3-1/TRBV3-2	.	CASKIAGSYEQYF	TGTGCCAGCAAGATAGCGGGGTCCTACGAGCAGTACTTC
TRBJ2-6	.	TRBV10-3	.	CAISEQTGANVLTF	TGTGCCATCAGTGAACAGACTGGGGCCAACGTCCTGACTTTC
TRBJ2-3	TRBD2	TRBV2	.	CASKQRGAPDTQYF	TGTGCCAGCAAACAGCGGGGGGCCCCGGATACGCAGTATTTT
TRBJ1-2	.	TRBV24-1	once	CATSDRTFYGYTF	TGTGCCACCAGTGACAGGACCTTTTATGGCTACACCTTC
TRBJ1-1	.	TRBV25-1	.	CASGIQGRGTEAFF	TGTGCCAGCGGGATCCAGGGCAGGGGCACTGAAGCTTTCTTT
TRBJ1-5	.	TRBV11-3	.	CASSSSGAGSGNQPQHF	TGTGCCAGCAGCTCGAGCGGTGCGGGGAGCGGCAATCAGCCCCAGCATTTT
TRBJ2-5	.	TRBV5-1	.	CASSARERGLVGQETQYF	TGCGCCAGCAGCGCCCGGGAAAGAGGTTTGGTGGGCCAAGAGACCCAGTACTTC
TRBJ1-4	TRBD1	TRBV6-6	few	CASSSPETGDEKLFF	TGTGCCAGCAGTAGCCCCGAGACAGGGGATGAAAAACTGTTTTTT
TRBJ2-3	TRBD2	TRBV11-3	.	CASSRAGLTTDTQYF	TGTGCCAGCAGCAGAGCGGGGCTAACTACAGATACGCAGTATTTT
TRBJ2-7	.	TRBV27	.	CASSLSTGHEQYF	TGTGCCAGCAGTTTATCAACAGGGCACGAGCAGTACTTC
TRBJ2-5	TRBD1	TRBV7-2	.	CASSFRYRGQTQYF	TGTGCCAGCAGCTTTAGATACAGGGGGCAGACCCAGTACTTC
TRBJ2-5	TRBD2	TRBV28	.	CASSPPAGAGKETQYF	TGTGCCAGCAGTCCTCCCGCGGGAGCGGGGAAAGAGACCCAGTACTTC
TRBJ1-6	TRBD1	TRBV28	.	CASTGTVHNSPLHF	TGTGCCAGCACCGGGACAGTTCATAATTCACCCCTCCACTTT
TRBJ2-2	.	TRBV29-1	.	CSVEAGNTGELFF	TGCAGCGTTGAGGCAGGGAACACCGGGGAGCTGTTTTTT
TRBJ2-1	TRBD2	TRBV9	.	CASGSAGGNNEQFF	TGTGCCAGCGGCTCTGCGGGGGGGAACAATGAGCAGTTCTTC
TRBJ1-2	.	TRBV3-1/TRBV3-2	.	CASSQIGINYGYTF	TGTGCCAGCAGCCAAATCGGAATTAACTATGGCTACACCTTC
TRBJ2-1	.	TRBV5-1	.	CATQGRTDNNEQFF	TGCGCCACCCAAGGCCGGACCGACAACAATGAGCAGTTCTTC
TRBJ1-5	TRBD1	TRBV12-5	.	CASGLGTGRNQPQHF	TGTGCTAGTGGTTTGGGGACAGGGAGGAATCAGCCCCAGCATTTT
TRBJ1-2	.	TRBV18	.	CASSPPTPNYGYTF	TGTGCCAGCTCACCACCGACACCGAACTATGGCTACACCTTC
TRBJ1-5	.	TRBV24-1	.	CATSVPGSSQPQHF	TGTGCCACCAGTGTTCCGGGGTCTAGCCAGCCCCAGCATTTT
TRBJ2-3	.	TRBV27	.	CASSLSRHTDTQYF	TGTGCCAGCAGTTTGTCTAGGCACACAGATACGCAGTATTTT
TRBJ2-5	.	TRBV5-4	.	CASSLAEETQYF	TGTGCCAGCAGCTTAGCGGAAGAGACCCAGTACTTC